The clone carrying this T cell receptor (beta chain) was seen a few times. The entry originates in a study of blood T cells in healthy people across ages. A second PCR of 7 to 11 cycles used a sample-barcoded 5' primer and a J-beta primer mix. Every cDNA molecule bore a tag from a template-switch adaptor containing 12 random nucleotides. One entry per CDR3 protein, called by TCRdb with MiXCR from the 5' RACE reads. The sample records about 930,000 distinct CDR3 sequences, almost 30% being singletons. Trimming removed 4 bases at V and 0 bases at J, with 9 bases between. Germline-derived CDR1 and CDR2 are SQVTM and ANQGSEA. The CDR3 consists of 13 residues. The same data also went into a second study, on T cells of mothers and their children. As that study records: Using around 1.5 ug per 15 ul, all extracted RNA underwent cDNA synthesis. Per mother, over 9 million TCR beta CDR3 reads were obtained; per child, approximately 3.2 million.

The rearrangement uses TRBV29-1 and TRBJ1-2; D remains unclear. The material sequenced was blood. The origin of this receptor is a woman in her thirties or forties in good health. Here the CDR3 reads CSVGLGANYGYTF. In DNA, the CDR3 is TGCAGCGTTGGGCTCGGCGCTAACTATGGCTACACCTTC. Looking up the rest from reference TRBV29-1 and TRBJ1-2 gives the full variable domain: SAVISQKPSRDICQRGTSLTIQCQVDSQVTMMFWYRQQPGQSLTLIATANQGSEATYESGFVIDKFPISRPNLTFSTLTVSNMSPEDSSIYLCSVGLGANYGYTFGSGTRLTVV.